A single sample gave rise to the 29 T cell receptor beta chains below, sequenced in a study of T cells in Graves' hyperthyroidism and ophthalmopathy. Using RNA transcripts as the source, TCR beta CDR3 regions were amplified. Initially, a first-round RT-PCR of the TCR CDR3 employed the HTBI primer set. Each CDR3 protein is one row after TCRdb ran MiXCR on the multiplex PCR reads. The table lists around 690,000 distinct CDR3 sequences, less than 25% of them singletons. The sequencing sample was made of blood. These receptors all come from a man aged 25 to 40 with Graves' ophthalmopathy.

The rearrangement links TRBV29-1 to TRBJ2-3, with D hard to call. Germline V lookup: CDR1 SQVTM, CDR2 ANQGSEA. The CDR3 has 13 amino acids. The V end was cut by 5 bases, the J end by 6 bases, with 15 bases between. The DNA of the CDR3 is TGCAGCGTTAGGCCACCCCTCCAGGATACGCAGTATTTT. This translates into CSVRPPLQDTQYF.

This clonotype occurred a few times. The chain links TRBV6-2 or TRBV6-3 to TRBJ2-6; tentative D call: TRBD2 (5 bases). Germline V gene sequence: CDR1 MNHEY, CDR2 SVGEGT. With 2 bases removed from V and 5 bases from J, the gap between germline ends came to 10 bases. The CDR3 is 15 residues long. This CDR3 reads CASSYAGIRANVLTF. The DNA of the CDR3 is TGTGCCAGCAGTTACGCGGGCATCCGGGCCAACGTCCTGACTTTC.

The rearrangement joins TRBV7-3 to TRBJ2-2; 9 nucleotides line up with TRBD1. Germline V CDR1 and CDR2: SGHTA, FQGTGA. This CDR3 spans 16 amino acids. With 5 bases clipped from V and 1 base from J, the junction kept 5 bases outside the gene matches. CDR3 bases: TGTGCCAGCAGCCCGACAGGGGGGGGGAACACCGGGGAGCTGTTTTTT. As protein: CASSPTGGGNTGELFF.

This clonotype was observed many times. The chain is built from TRBV7-8 and TRBJ2-7; TRBD2 aligns across 12 bases. Unmatched junction bases numbered 8, after V lost 4 bases and J lost 4 bases. The CDR3 sequence is 16 residues long. Germline CDR1 SGHVS, CDR2 FQNEAQ. CDR3 nucleotides: TGTGCCAGCAGCTCGCCGACTAGCGGGAGTGGGTACGAGCAGTACTTC. Amino acids: CASSSPTSGSGYEQYF.

This chain uses TRBV7-3 with TRBJ2-5, with 10 nucleotides matching TRBD2. V dropped 2 bases and J dropped 5; count of bases not matched to a gene: 17. Germline lookup yields CDR1 SGHTA and CDR2 FQGTGA. This CDR3 comprises 19 residues. The CDR3 bases are TGTGCCAGCAGCTTACGCGTTTCGAGGACTAGCGGAGGCGGGGAGACCCAGTACTTC. Its protein product is CASSLRVSRTSGGGETQYF.

This clonotype was picked up many times. The chain has TRBV20-1 and TRBJ2-1; D not certain. The length of the CDR3 is 14 residues. V was cut by 6 bases and J by 6 bases, with 18 bases left in between. Per the germline V gene, CDR1 is DFQATT and CDR2 is SNEGSKA (reference sequence). The CDR3 region has the DNA TGCAGTGCATCTCTCACTATTCATCCCAATGAGCAGTTCTTC. This sequence encodes CSASLTIHPNEQFF.

The CDR3 nucleotides read TGCAGTGCTAGTAGGGGGACAGGGAACATGAGACAGCCCCAGCATTTT. Its translation: CSASRGTGNMRQPQHF. V and J are TRBV20-1 and TRBJ1-5; TRBD1 agrees at 9 bases. Germline V gene data show CDR1 as DFQATT and CDR2 as SNEGSKA (reference sequence). There are 16 residues in the CDR3. V shed 3 bases and J 7 bases; nucleotides not matched to a gene: 13.

This clonotype came up a few times. The V gene is TRBV27, the J gene TRBJ1-2; a weak D match, TRBD1 (5 bases). Germline V lookup: CDR1 MNHEY, CDR2 SMNVEV (reference sequence). V was pared by 3 bases and J by 0 bases, with 11 bases between. This CDR3 region has 15 residues. The CDR3 bases are TGTGCCAGCAGTTTGGGAGGGGATGCTAACTATGGCTACACCTTC. This translates into CASSLGGDANYGYTF.

This clonotype was recorded a few times. The chain employs TRBV7-2 and TRBJ2-7, with a weak D call TRBD1 (6 bases). CDR1 SGHTA and CDR2 FQGNSA come from the germline V gene. V lost 10 bases, J lost 6 bases, and 16 bases lay in between. The CDR3 is 12 residues long. The chain's CDR3 is CATRLGTSEQYF. DNA for the CDR3: TGTGCCACCAGGCTAGGGACATCCGAGCAGTACTTC.

This clonotype was recorded a few times. This sequence joins TRBV7-2 and TRBJ1-1, with 11 positions matching TRBD1. The germline V gene encodes CDR1 SGHTA and CDR2 FQGNSA. V shed 5 bases, J shed 6 bases, and the junction held 8 bases outside the gene matches. The length of the CDR3 is 15 residues. The CDR3 coding sequence is TGTGCCAGCAGCCCCCGGACAGGGGGCTTCGCTGAAGCTTTCTTT. This gives the protein CASSPRTGGFAEAFF.

The chain carries TRBV6-1 and TRBJ2-3; 7 bases map to TRBD2. CDR3 size: 14 residues. Unmatched junction bases numbered 6, after V lost 7 bases and J lost 2 bases. Germline loops: CDR1 MNHNS, CDR2 SASEGT. The CDR3 DNA is TGTGCCAGCAAGTCTAGCGGCTTCACAGATACGCAGTATTTT. Residues: CASKSSGFTDTQYF.

This clonotype showed up just a few times. The chain combines TRBV5-8 with TRBJ2-7, with D maybe TRBD2 (5 bases). CDR3 length: 13 amino acids. Trimming removed 2 bases from V and 3 bases from J, with 9 bases in between. Germline-derived CDR1 and CDR2 are SGHTS and YDEGEE. The CDR3 region has the DNA TGTGCCAGCAGCTTTAGCGCTCACTACGAGCAGTACTTC. Its translation is CASSFSAHYEQYF.

This clonotype showed up many times. V and J are TRBV11-2 and TRBJ2-7, with 8 positions matching TRBD1. The germline gives CDR1 SGHAT, CDR2 FQNNGV. The V segment lost 7 bases and the J segment 5 bases; nucleotides outside the gene matches: 16. This CDR3 region has 16 residues. This CDR3 is CASTLSGQGARNEQYF. The CDR3 coding sequence is TGTGCCAGCACCCTATCGGGCCAGGGGGCAAGAAACGAGCAGTACTTC.

About this clonotype: Relative to the germline gene, one junction end is altered; a read error may explain this. The J gene is TRBJ2-7, the V gene TRBV28; 8 bases line up with TRBD1. This CDR3 comprises 13 residues. Germline V gene lookup returns CDR1 MDHEN and CDR2 SYDVKM. CDR3 loop: CASSLFGQGGQYF. As DNA, the CDR3 is TGTGCCAGCAGCTTATTCGGACAGGGCGGGCAGTACTTC. The complete variable domain, with remaining parts taken from reference TRBV28 and TRBJ2-7, reads DVKVTQSSRYLVKRTGEKVFLECVQDMDHENMFWYRQDPGLGLRLIYFSYDVKMKEKGDIPEGYSVSREKKERFSLILESASTNQTSMYLCASSLFGQGGQYFGPGTRLTVT.

The genes are TRBV7-8 and TRBJ2-2; D tentatively reads TRBD1 or TRBD2 (5 bases each). V lost 3 bases to trimming and J lost 6 bases, with 20 bases between them. CDR1 and CDR2 from the germline V gene are SGHVS and FQNEAQ. The CDR3 contains 17 residues. CDR3 nucleotides: TGTGCCAGCAGCTTCACCGGAGGACACGGTGCCCCCGGGGAGCTGTTTTTT. Translating gives CASSFTGGHGAPGELFF.

This clonotype has only a few counts. V usage is TRBV6-1 and J usage is TRBJ1-5; D unresolved. The CDR3 is 15 amino acids. Germline V gene data show CDR1 as MNHNS and CDR2 as SASEGT. Trimming took off 6 bases at V and 0 bases at J, with 12 bases between the two ends. In nucleotides, the CDR3 is TGTGCCAGCAGGCCGTCCGCTTATAGCAATCAGCCCCAGCATTTT. As protein: CASRPSAYSNQPQHF.

This clonotype was observed many times. The V and J genes are TRBV29-1 and TRBJ2-1; D perhaps matches TRBD2 (6 bases). The length of the CDR3 is 14 residues. Germline V lookup: CDR1 SQVTM, CDR2 ANQGSEA. Trimming left V 3 bases short and J 6 bases short, with 15 bases between. Here the CDR3 reads CSVDGRRVGNEQFF. The DNA of the CDR3 is TGCAGCGTTGATGGGAGGAGGGTTGGCAATGAGCAGTTCTTC.

The chain employs TRBV3-1 and TRBJ2-7; D is perhaps TRBD1 (5 bases). Germline assignment: CDR1 LGHDT and CDR2 YNNKEL (reference sequence). The V gene lost 4 bases and the J gene lost 5 bases, with 18 bases spanning the gap. The CDR3 runs 15 residues. CDR3 sequence (DNA): TGTGCCAGCAGCCCCGGAATACAGGATCCCCACGAGCAGTACTTC. It translates to CASSPGIQDPHEQYF.

Concerning this clonotype: This may stem from a read error, because a much larger clone lies one nucleotide away. The chain carries TRBV20-1 and TRBJ2-1, with TRBD2 matching over 10 bases. Germline lookup yields CDR1 DFQATT and CDR2 SNEGSKA (reference sequence). The CDR3 is 18 residues long. After removal of 1 base from V and 6 bases from J, the junction contained 15 bases not matched to a gene. CDR3 loop: CSARASDLLAGVPNEQFF. The CDR3 DNA is TGCAGTGCTAGAGCTAGTGATCTGCTAGCGGGAGTACCCAATGAGCAGTTCTTC.

This clonotype was seen at least ten times. This sequence joins TRBV28 and TRBJ2-1; 10 nucleotides agree with TRBD2. CDR3 length: 15 residues. With 4 bases clipped from V and 7 bases from J, the junction kept 7 bases outside the gene matches. Germline V gene sequence: CDR1 MDHEN, CDR2 SYDVKM. The DNA for the CDR3 is TGTGCCAGCAGTTCAGCGGGAGGGATTAAGAATGAGCAGTTCTTC. Translating gives CASSSAGGIKNEQFF.

This clonotype was seen at least ten times. The chain carries TRBV28 and TRBJ1-2; the match to TRBD1 covers 10 bases. Germline V gene data show CDR1 as MDHEN and CDR2 as SYDVKM. This CDR3 is 16 amino acids long. V trimming: 5 bases; J trimming: 4 bases; junction bases outside the gene matches: 10. The CDR3 coding sequence is TGTGCCAGCAGTGGAGAGTCGACAGGGGGCGGCTATGGCTACACCTTC. Translation gives CASSGESTGGGYGYTF.

There are many counts of this clonotype. The chain recombines TRBV2 with TRBJ1-2; TRBD1 agrees at 8 bases. CDR3 length: 16 residues. J gave up 4 bases and V 5 bases, and 12 bases lay outside the gene matches. Germline loops: CDR1 SNHLY, CDR2 FYNNEI. CDR3 coding DNA: TGTGCCAGCAGTTACGTCGGACAGGGCGGAATCTATGGCTACACCTTC. Amino acids: CASSYVGQGGIYGYTF. The variable domain in full, with the rest retrieved from reference TRBV2 and TRBJ1-2, is EPEVTQTPSHQVTQMGQEVILRCVPISNHLYFYWYRQILGQKVEFLVSFYNNEISEKSEIFDDQFSVERPDGSNFTLKIRSTKLEDSAMYFCASSYVGQGGIYGYTFGSGTRLTVV.

This clonotype was seen only once. The chain joins TRBV28 to TRBJ2-7; D is uncertain. The CDR3 sequence is 14 residues long. V was clipped by 5 bases and J by 2 bases, with 13 bases between them. Per germline, CDR1 MDHEN and CDR2 SYDVKM. CDR3: CASSEATKPYEQYF. DNA of the CDR3: TGTGCCAGCAGTGAGGCCACCAAACCCTACGAGCAGTACTTC.

The chain joins TRBV6-1 to TRBJ2-3; 9 positions agree with TRBD2. The CDR3 sequence is 16 residues long. Germline V lookup: CDR1 MNHNS, CDR2 SASEGT. The junction had 10 bases not matched to a gene; V was cut back by 6 bases and J by 3 bases. CDR3 nucleotide sequence: TGTGCCAGCAGGGTAGGCCTAGCGGGACGTACAGATACGCAGTATTTT. Protein sequence: CASRVGLAGRTDTQYF.

This clonotype was counted between two and nine times. A clone one base away is much larger, so this may be a read error. The V gene is TRBV5-5, the J gene TRBJ2-3; D might be TRBD1 (7 bases). The CDR3 loop spans 17 amino acids. CDR1 is SGHKS and CDR2 is YYEKEE in the germline V gene (reference sequence). The CDR3 here is CARSPQGKGARGDTQYF. In DNA, the CDR3 is TGTGCCCGCAGCCCCCAGGGGAAGGGGGCTCGGGGGGATACGCAGTATTTT.

The chain employs TRBV27 and TRBJ2-7, with D uncertain. V dropped 2 bases and J dropped 0 bases, with 11 bases sitting between them. Germline CDR1 is MNHEY and CDR2 is SMNVEV (reference sequence). The CDR3 is made up of 15 amino acids. Here the CDR3 reads CASSLVGRSSYEQYF. CDR3 sequence (DNA): TGTGCCAGCAGTTTAGTGGGCAGGTCCTCCTACGAGCAGTACTTC.

Here the CDR3 DNA reads TGCGCCAGCACCTCGGAGACCCAGTACTTC. It is translated as CASTSETQYF. This rearrangement joins TRBV5-1 to TRBJ2-5, with unresolved D. There are 10 residues in the CDR3. Between the trimmed V and J ends, which lost 6 bases and 5 bases, there was a span of 5 bases. In germline, CDR1 is SGHRS, CDR2 YFSETQ. The full variable domain, its missing parts supplied by reference TRBV5-1 and TRBJ2-5, is KAGVTQTPRYLIKTRGQQVTLSCSPISGHRSVSWYQQTPGQGLQFLFEYFSETQRNKGNFPGRFSGRQFSNSRSEMNVSTLELGDSALYLCASTSETQYFGPGTRLLVL.

This clonotype was seen a handful of times. The gene calls are TRBV3-1 and TRBJ1-4; no reliable D call. The V gene's germline CDR1 is LGHDT and CDR2 YNNKEL (reference sequence). V was clipped by 0 bases and J by 7 bases, with 18 bases between them. CDR3 length: 17 amino acids. The CDR3 spells CASSQDLKRAWGEKLFF. The CDR3 DNA is TGTGCCAGCAGCCAAGATCTCAAGAGGGCCTGGGGTGAAAAACTGTTTTTT.

The V gene is TRBV28, the J gene TRBJ1-2; 7 bases fit TRBD1. The length of the CDR3 is 15 residues. V lost 3 bases and J lost 1; bases outside the gene matches: 5. The germline V gene has CDR1 MDHEN and CDR2 SYDVKM. The CDR3 sequence: CASSFTGAVNYGYTF. In DNA, the CDR3 is TGTGCCAGCAGTTTTACAGGGGCCGTTAACTATGGCTACACCTTC.